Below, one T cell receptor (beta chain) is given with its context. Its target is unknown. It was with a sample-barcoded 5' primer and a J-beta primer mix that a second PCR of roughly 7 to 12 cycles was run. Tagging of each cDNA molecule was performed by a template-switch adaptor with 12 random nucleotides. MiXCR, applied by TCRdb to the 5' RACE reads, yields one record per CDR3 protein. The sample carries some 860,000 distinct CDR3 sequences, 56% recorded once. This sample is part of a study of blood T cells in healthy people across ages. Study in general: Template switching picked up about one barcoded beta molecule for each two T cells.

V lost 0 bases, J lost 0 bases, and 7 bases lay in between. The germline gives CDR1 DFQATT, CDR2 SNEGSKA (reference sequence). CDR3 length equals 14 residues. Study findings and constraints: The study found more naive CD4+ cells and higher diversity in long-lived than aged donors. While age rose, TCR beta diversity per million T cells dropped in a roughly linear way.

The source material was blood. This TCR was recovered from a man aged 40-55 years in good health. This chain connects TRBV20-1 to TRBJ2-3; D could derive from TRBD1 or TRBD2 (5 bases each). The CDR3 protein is CSARDWDSTDTQYF. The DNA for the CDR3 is TGCAGTGCTAGAGATTGGGACAGCACAGATACGCAGTATTTT.